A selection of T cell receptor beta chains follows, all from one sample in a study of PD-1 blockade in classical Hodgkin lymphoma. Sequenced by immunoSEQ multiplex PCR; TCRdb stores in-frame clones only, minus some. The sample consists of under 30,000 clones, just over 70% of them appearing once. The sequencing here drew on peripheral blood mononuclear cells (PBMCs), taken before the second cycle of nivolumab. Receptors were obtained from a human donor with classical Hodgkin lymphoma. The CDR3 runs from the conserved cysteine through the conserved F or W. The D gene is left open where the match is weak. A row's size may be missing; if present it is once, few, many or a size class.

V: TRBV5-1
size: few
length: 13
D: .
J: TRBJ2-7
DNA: TGCGCCAGCAGCTTGGGGAGCGGATACGAGCAGTACTTC
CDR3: CASSLGSGYEQYF

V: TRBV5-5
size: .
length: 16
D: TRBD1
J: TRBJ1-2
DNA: TGTGCCAGCAGCTTTCTGGGACAGGGAGGGAACGATGGCTACACCTTC
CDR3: CASSFLGQGGNDGYTF

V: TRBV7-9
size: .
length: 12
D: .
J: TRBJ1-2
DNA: TGTGCCAGCAGCTCCAGTAACTATGGCTACACCTTC
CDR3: CASSSSNYGYTF

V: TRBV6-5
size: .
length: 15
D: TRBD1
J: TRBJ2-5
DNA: TGTGCCAGCACCGAGACAGGGTCTTTCGTGGAGACCCAGTACTTC
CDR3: CASTETGSFVETQYF

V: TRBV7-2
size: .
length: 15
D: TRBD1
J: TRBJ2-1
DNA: TGTGCCAGCAGCTCGGACAGGGGGCGAGTGAGTGAGCAGTTCTTC
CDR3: CASSSDRGRVSEQFF

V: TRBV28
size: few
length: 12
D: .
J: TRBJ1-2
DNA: TGTGCCAGCATGGCGGTCGCCCCCGGCTACACCTTC
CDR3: CASMAVAPGYTF

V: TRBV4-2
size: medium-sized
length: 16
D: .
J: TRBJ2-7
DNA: TGTGCCAGCAGCCGGTCCACAGGGGGGGGCTCCTACGAGCAGTACTTC
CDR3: CASSRSTGGGSYEQYF

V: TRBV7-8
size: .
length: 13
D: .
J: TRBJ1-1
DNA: TGTGCCAGCAGCCCCAGGGGAGGGGTAGGAGCTTTCTTT
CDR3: CASSPRGGVGAFF

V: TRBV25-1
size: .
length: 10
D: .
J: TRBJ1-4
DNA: TGTGCCAGCAGTGGAAGGGTATTGTTTTTT
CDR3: CASSGRVLFF

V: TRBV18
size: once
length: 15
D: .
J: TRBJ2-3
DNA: TGTGCCAGCTCACCCGAGGGCGGGACCACAGATACGCAGTATTTT
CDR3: CASSPEGGTTDTQYF

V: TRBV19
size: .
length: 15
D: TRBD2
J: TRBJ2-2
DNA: TGTGCCAGTACCCGACTAGCGGCCAACACCGGGGAGCTGTTTTTT
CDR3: CASTRLAANTGELFF

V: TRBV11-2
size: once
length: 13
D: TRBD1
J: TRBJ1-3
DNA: TGTGCCAGCACAAGACAGGGTGGAAACACCATATATTTT
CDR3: CASTRQGGNTIYF

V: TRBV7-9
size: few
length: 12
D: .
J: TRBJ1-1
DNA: TGTGCCAGCAGCCCCCCCTGGACTGAAGCTTTCTTT
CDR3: CASSPPWTEAFF

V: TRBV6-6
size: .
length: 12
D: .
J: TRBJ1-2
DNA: TGTGCCTTAGGGACCCCTGCGGATGGCTACACCTTC
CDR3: CALGTPADGYTF

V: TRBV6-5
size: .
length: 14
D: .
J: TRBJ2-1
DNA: TGTGCCAGCAGAACTCAGAGGGATAGAAATGAGCAGTTCTTC
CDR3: CASRTQRDRNEQFF

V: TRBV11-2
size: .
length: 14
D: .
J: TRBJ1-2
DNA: TGTGCCAGCAGCTTGGCTCGGGTTAACTATGGCTACACCTTC
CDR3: CASSLARVNYGYTF

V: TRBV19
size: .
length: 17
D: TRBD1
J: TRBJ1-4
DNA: TGTGCCAGTAGCACCCGGGCAGGGGGAGCAACTAATGAAAAACTGTTTTTT
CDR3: CASSTRAGGATNEKLFF

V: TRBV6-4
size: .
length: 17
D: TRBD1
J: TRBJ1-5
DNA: TGTGCCACCCAGAGTGCAGTACAGGGGAAGTCAGGGCAGCCCCAGCATTTT
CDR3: CATQSAVQGKSGQPQHF

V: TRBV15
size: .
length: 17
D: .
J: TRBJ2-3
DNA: TGTGCCACCAGCAGAGAACGAAGGACGGGGGCAGATGATACGCAGTATTTT
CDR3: CATSRERRTGADDTQYF

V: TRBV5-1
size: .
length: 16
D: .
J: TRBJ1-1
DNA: TGCGCCAGCAGCTTGGAGCTCGGAACCATGAACACTGAAGCTTTCTTT
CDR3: CASSLELGTMNTEAFF

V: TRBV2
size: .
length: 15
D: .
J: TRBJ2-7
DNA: TGTGCCAGCAGTGTTTCCGGGGCCCGCTCCTACGAGCAGTACTTC
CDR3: CASSVSGARSYEQYF

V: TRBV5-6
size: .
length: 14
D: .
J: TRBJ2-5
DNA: TGTGCCAGCAGCTTGGTAGGGGGGCTTGAGACCCAGTACTTC
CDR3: CASSLVGGLETQYF